These 21 T cell receptor beta chains originate from one sample sequenced in a study of shared clonotypes between healthy human individuals. Sequencing was performed with immunoSEQ multiplex PCR; in TCRdb, only in-frame clones are kept and a portion is missing. The profile shows roughly 2,500,000 clones, 90% to 95% of them singletons. The sequencing input was naive CD4+ T cells from PBMCs. Subset denoted: CD45RA+ positively selected. All receptors derive from a man aged 18 to 30 in good health. Some clones in this sample may be carry-over from other donors' samples.

The chain links TRBV6-5 to TRBJ2-1, with 8 bases lining up with TRBD1. The CDR3 covers 14 residues. Trimming at V came to 5 bases and at J to 4 bases, leaving 4 bases not matched to a gene. Germline lookup yields CDR1 MNHEY and CDR2 SVGAGI. CDR3 region: CASSRTGPYNEQFF. CDR3 sequence (DNA): TGTGCCAGCAGTAGGACAGGGCCTTACAATGAGCAGTTCTTC.

This chain links TRBV13 with TRBJ2-6, with 11 bases fitting TRBD1. V trimming: 1 base; J trimming: 4 bases; junction bases outside the gene matches: 12. CDR1 PRHDT and CDR2 FYEKMQ come from the germline V gene (reference sequence). The CDR3 sequence is 20 residues long. CDR3 nucleotides: TGTGCCAGCAGCTTAGCACCCCTCGGACAGGGGGCGTCGGGGGCCAACGTCCTGACTTTC. Encoded protein: CASSLAPLGQGASGANVLTF.

This clone was seen a single time. V gene TRBV7-3 combines with J gene TRBJ2-1, with TRBD2 matching 13 bases. V was clipped by 5 bases and J by 2 bases; unmatched bases: 6. CDR3 size: 17 residues. Germline V gene lookup returns CDR1 SGHTA and CDR2 FQGTGA. CDR3 coding DNA: TGTGCCAGCAGCGTACTAGCGGGAGGGCCAGCCTACAATGAGCAGTTCTTC. This encodes CASSVLAGGPAYNEQFF.

This chain connects TRBV15 to TRBJ2-7; D unresolved. Germline loops: CDR1 LNHNV, CDR2 YYDKDF (reference sequence). The V and J ends lost 0 bases and 0 bases respectively, with 9 bases between them. This CDR3 is built from 15 residues. CDR3 DNA: TGTGCCACCAGCAGAGAGCACCGGAGCTCCTACGAGCAGTACTTC. Translating gives CATSREHRSSYEQYF.

Regarding this clone: Other DNA sequences of this sample code for an identical CDR3. V and J are TRBV7-9 and TRBJ2-7; D gene ambiguous. Trimming stripped 5 bases from V and 0 bases from J, with 8 bases between. Per the germline V gene, CDR1 is SEHNR and CDR2 is FQNEAQ (reference sequence). This CDR3 comprises 13 residues. The DNA for the CDR3 is TGTGCCAGCAGCCCCCGGAGCTCCTACGAGCAGTACTTC. Amino acids: CASSPRSSYEQYF. Full variable domain (outside the CDR3, taken from reference TRBV7-9 and TRBJ2-7): DTGVSQNPRHKITKRGQNVTFRCDPISEHNRLYWYRQTLGQGPEFLTYFQNEAQLEKSRLLSDRFSAERPKGSFSTLEIQRTEQGDSAMYLCASSPRSSYEQYFGPGTRLTVT.

Comments on this clone: Other DNA sequences in the same sample also yield this CDR3. The chain uses TRBV18 and TRBJ2-3; D is undetermined. This CDR3 comprises 12 residues. Germline V CDR1 and CDR2: KGHSH, LQKENI. Trimming shortened V by 0 bases and J by 6 bases, and 4 bases separated the two germline ends. The DNA for the CDR3 is TGTGCCAGCTCACCACCGAGGGATACGCAGTATTTT. As protein: CASSPPRDTQYF.

CDR3 in amino acids: CASSPRGKIQETQYF. The DNA of the CDR3 is TGTGCCAGCAGCCCTCGGGGCAAGATACAAGAGACCCAGTACTTC. The chain links TRBV7-9 to TRBJ2-5; tentatively, D is TRBD1 or TRBD2 (5 bases each). This CDR3 spans 15 amino acids. Germline V lookup: CDR1 SEHNR, CDR2 FQNEAQ (reference sequence). Deletions cut 5 bases from V and 2 bases from J, with 15 bases between. The entire variable domain, with the rest obtained from reference TRBV7-9 and TRBJ2-5, is as follows: DTGVSQNPRHKITKRGQNVTFRCDPISEHNRLYWYRQTLGQGPEFLTYFQNEAQLEKSRLLSDRFSAERPKGSFSTLEIQRTEQGDSAMYLCASSPRGKIQETQYFGPGTRLLVL.

DNA for the CDR3: TGCGCCAGCAGCCAAGATTTAGGGGTGACTAGAGGCTCCTACGAGCAGTACTTC. This encodes CASSQDLGVTRGSYEQYF. The V gene is TRBV4-3, the J gene TRBJ2-7, with a tentative D call TRBD2 (6 bases). The V gene's germline CDR1 is LGHNA and CDR2 YSLEER. The V gene lost 0 bases and the J gene lost 0 bases, with 18 bases spanning the gap. This CDR3 is 18 amino acids long.

The chain couples TRBV6-1 to TRBJ2-7, with no clear D. V was cut by 1 base and J by 3 bases, with 7 bases left in between. The CDR3 has 13 residues. The germline V gene encodes CDR1 MNHNS and CDR2 SASEGT. DNA of the CDR3: TGTGCCAGCAGTGAAGAAATGGTCTACGAGCAGTACTTC. Its translation: CASSEEMVYEQYF.

The V call is TRBV28, the J call TRBJ1-5; TRBD1 matches at 7 bases. Germline V gives CDR1 MDHEN, CDR2 SYDVKM. After removal of 6 bases from V and 7 bases from J, the junction contained 21 bases not matched to a gene. The CDR3 has 18 residues. CDR3 loop: CASRLWVGTDPLGQPQHF. In DNA form, the CDR3 reads TGTGCCAGCAGGCTGTGGGTAGGGACAGACCCTCTGGGCCAGCCCCAGCATTTT.

The sample holds a few counts of this clone. This chain links TRBV19 with TRBJ1-2; D ambiguous. The CDR3 totals 15 residues. The germline V gene has CDR1 LNHDA and CDR2 SQIVND (reference sequence). V gave up 3 bases and J gave up 5 bases, with 16 bases separating them. CDR3 loop: CASSILGNDEYGYTF. DNA of the CDR3: TGTGCCAGTAGTATTCTGGGCAACGACGAGTATGGCTACACCTTC.

The chain couples TRBV7-9 to TRBJ2-2; unclear D gene. The CDR3 consists of 14 residues. V was clipped by 3 bases and J by 2 bases, with 7 bases between them. CDR1 is SEHNR, CDR2 FQNEAQ, per germline (reference sequence). The CDR3 sequence is CASSFYPNTGELFF. DNA for the CDR3: TGTGCCAGCAGCTTTTACCCAAACACCGGGGAGCTGTTTTTT.

The rearrangement links TRBV15 to TRBJ1-1; no firm D call. Germline loops: CDR1 LNHNV, CDR2 YYDKDF (reference sequence). V was pared by 1 base and J by 0 bases, with 9 bases between. The CDR3 consists of 15 residues. This CDR3 reads CATSRVPGLNTEAFF. Here the CDR3 DNA reads TGTGCCACCAGCAGAGTTCCCGGATTGAACACTGAAGCTTTCTTT.

This chain joins TRBV29-1 and TRBJ2-5; 7 bases line up with TRBD2. Germline CDR1 and CDR2: SQVTM and ANQGSEA. V shed 4 bases, J shed 5 bases, and the junction held 7 bases outside the gene matches. This CDR3 comprises 13 residues. CDR3 sequence reads: CSVGGELAETQYF. The CDR3 region has the DNA TGCAGCGTTGGGGGCGAACTAGCGGAGACCCAGTACTTC.

As concerns this clone: Within the sample, other DNA sequences also encode this same CDR3. This chain uses TRBV19 with TRBJ2-5, with D unresolved. Germline loops: CDR1 LNHDA, CDR2 SQIVND (reference sequence). The length of the CDR3 is 11 residues. V lost 8 bases to trimming and J lost 5 bases, with 9 bases between them. The CDR3 nucleotides read TGTGCCAGTTCGGTCGGGGAGACCCAGTACTTC. Residues: CASSVGETQYF.

V usage is TRBV6-5 and J usage is TRBJ2-3; D gene uncertain. Germline CDR1 MNHEY, CDR2 SVGAGI. Trimming shortened V by 3 bases and J by 8 bases, and 6 bases separated the two germline ends. The CDR3 length is 11 residues. The CDR3 reads CASSYTGTQYF. CDR3 in DNA: TGTGCCAGCAGTTATACGGGTACGCAGTATTTT.

The chain has TRBV6-1 and TRBJ2-1, with 7 bases fitting TRBD1. V gave up 6 bases and J gave up 6 bases; unmatched junction bases: 11. Germline V gene sequence: CDR1 MNHNS, CDR2 SASEGT. The CDR3 covers 15 residues. For the CDR3, the DNA is TGTGCCAGCAGCTTCCGGGCAAGGGGGCCCAATGAGCAGTTCTTC. Amino acids: CASSFRARGPNEQFF.

The chain employs TRBV5-8 and TRBJ2-7; possible D gene TRBD1, 7 bases. The CDR3 length is 13 residues. V lost 4 bases, J lost 2 bases, and 10 bases lay in between. CDR1 and CDR2 from the germline V gene are SGHTS and YDEGEE. The CDR3: CASSRGTAYEQYF. CDR3 sequence (DNA): TGTGCCAGCAGCCGCGGGACAGCCTACGAGCAGTACTTC.

This CDR3 is CSVEPRLAANEQFF. As DNA, the CDR3 is TGCAGCGTTGAGCCTCGGCTAGCGGCAAATGAGCAGTTCTTC. The chain has TRBV29-1 and TRBJ2-1, with 7 bases lining up with TRBD2. CDR3 length: 14 amino acids. With 3 bases clipped from V and 7 bases from J, the junction kept 9 bases outside the gene matches. Germline V gene lookup returns CDR1 SQVTM and CDR2 ANQGSEA.

This chain connects TRBV5-1 to TRBJ2-1, with TRBD2 matching over 7 bases. Germline lookup yields CDR1 SGHRS and CDR2 YFSETQ. CDR3 length: 14 residues. V shed 7 bases and J 1 base; nucleotides not matched to a gene: 5. The CDR3 loop is CASETGGSYNEQFF. In DNA form, the CDR3 reads TGCGCCAGCGAGACGGGAGGTTCCTACAATGAGCAGTTCTTC. Full variable domain (rest looked up from reference TRBV5-1 and TRBJ2-1): KAGVTQTPRYLIKTRGQQVTLSCSPISGHRSVSWYQQTPGQGLQFLFEYFSETQRNKGNFPGRFSGRQFSNSRSEMNVSTLELGDSALYLCASETGGSYNEQFFGPGTRLTVL.

V and J are TRBV6-5 and TRBJ2-5, with 9 positions matching TRBD2. CDR3 length equals 14 residues. Germline V gives CDR1 MNHEY, CDR2 SVGAGI. Germline trimming cut 6 bases from V and 4 bases from J; bases unmatched to any gene: 6. CDR3 loop: CASRLAGAPETQYF. In DNA, the CDR3 is TGTGCCAGCAGATTAGCGGGAGCCCCAGAGACCCAGTACTTC.